This T cell receptor (beta chain) was identified during a study of T cell repertoires in cytomegalovirus infection (dated by TCRdb to about 2019). Background on the whole study: Because public TCR beta signatures pointed to carriage of CMV infection together with the matching HLA type, the HLA type of each donor mattered for the analysis.

What the research found in general, with its limitations: Carriers of CMV infection plus the relevant HLA type were discriminated by the cumulative frequency of public TCR beta family members in the study cohort and in an independent 352-donor cohort. The ex vivo response was dominated by HLA-C-restricted CMV-specific TCR beta clonotypes, which also provided the single most frequent clonotype in two of eight donors.

Data came from an Illumina HiSeq 1500. TCRdb reprocessed the public reads (quality trimming at Q25 with fastp, clone calling with MiXCR) and kept in-frame beta chains. CDR3 protein sequences are deduplicated, and each keeps its most common genes and DNA. The table for this sample lists about 60,000 distinct CDR3 sequences; 25% to 40% of them were counted only once. In total, the top ten clones hold about 74% of the sample. Inclusive of the bounding cysteine and phenylalanine, the CDR3 is 13 residues long. The CDR3 DNA has 39 bases and is translated from base 1. V is shortened by 3 bases, J by 2 bases, and the region joining them spans 5 bases. This clonotype was observed many times. Its antigen is still unknown. Base qualities are not provided; no much larger clone lies one nucleotide away.

The sequence is built from TRBV12-3 or TRBV12-4 and TRBJ1-5, with the D gene too uncertain to name. The sample was PBMCs, sequenced either directly or after in vitro stimulation (not recorded which). This clonotype was obtained from a human donor in good health (CMV status not recorded). Some clones in this sample may be carry-over from other donors' samples. The CDR3 is CASSLLGNQPQHF. The nucleotide sequence is given as TGTGCCAGCAGTTTGTTGGGCAATCAGCCCCAGCATTTT.